In this sample, the clone carrying this TCR beta chain turned up a few times. Its antigen is unknown. These data originate in a study of cytomegalovirus exposure and HLA in healthy donors. Regarding the study as a whole: HLA allele associations emerged for 17,000 or so TCR beta sequences in a later analysis, at 0.05 false discovery rate. The study labeled 150 to 200 TCR beta chains cytomegalovirus-associated. High specificity and sensitivity for cytomegalovirus status were reported for the classifier.

In the PCR, 60 Vbeta and 13 Jbeta primers were used. Per the authors' pipeline: Among the unique TCR beta chains that a later analysis counted, around 82 million in all, about 10 million were shared. The repertoire was sequenced with immunoSEQ multiplex PCR; TCRdb's copy has only in-frame clones and lacks some. That table supplies the V and J calls and clone size; D and trimming were determined from the DNA. The sample shows roughly 68,000 clones, roughly 80% of them seen only once. This clonotype was obtained from a woman aged 25 to 39 in good health and CMV-seropositive. Material: PBMCs.

The CDR3 region has the DNA TGCGCCAGCAGTGAGCGGGCCTCGGGAGACGTCGGGGAGCTGTTTTTT. Amino acids: CASSERASGDVGELFF. The V and J genes are TRBV10-1 and TRBJ2-2; D is perhaps TRBD2 (6 bases). V lost 2 bases to trimming and J lost 7 bases, with 17 bases between them. This CDR3 region has 16 residues. Germline V gene data show CDR1 as WNHNN and CDR2 as SYGVQD (reference sequence).